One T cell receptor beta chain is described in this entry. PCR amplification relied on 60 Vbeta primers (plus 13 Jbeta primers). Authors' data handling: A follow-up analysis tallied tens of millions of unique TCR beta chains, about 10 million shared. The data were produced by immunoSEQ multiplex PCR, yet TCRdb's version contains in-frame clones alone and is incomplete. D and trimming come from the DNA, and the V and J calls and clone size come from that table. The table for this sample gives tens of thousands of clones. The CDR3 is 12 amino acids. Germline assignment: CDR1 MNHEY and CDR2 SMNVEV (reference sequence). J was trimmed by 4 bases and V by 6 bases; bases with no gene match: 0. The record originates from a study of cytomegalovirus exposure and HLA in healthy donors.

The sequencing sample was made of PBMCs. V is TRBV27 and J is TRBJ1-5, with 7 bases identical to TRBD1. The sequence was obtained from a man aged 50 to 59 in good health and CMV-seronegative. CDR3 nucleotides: TGTGCCAGCAGGACAGGGAATCAGCCCCAGCATTTT. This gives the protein CASRTGNQPQHF.